This T cell receptor beta chain was captured by sequencing in a study of siplizumab effects on memory and regulatory T cells (dated by TCRdb to between 2018 and 2021). About the investigation overall: The effect of the anti-CD2 antibody siplizumab on alloreactive T-cell subsets was examined in allogeneic mixed lymphocyte reactions constructed from human PBMCs. The full study reports these points: Whether proliferating Tregs from siplizumab cultures actually had suppressive function was not functionally confirmed. The cumulative frequency of alloreactive sequences traceable to unstimulated CD4+ memory T cells was significantly reduced by siplizumab. Roughly 75-97% of proliferating CD4+ or CD8+ clones could not be assigned a naive or memory phenotype. Sequences below about 10^-5 frequency were poorly captured, so only a minor fraction of alloreactive clones could be mapped to unstimulated subsets. Among mappable alloreactive CD4+ clones, the Treg-derived fraction averaged approximately 69% with siplizumab versus about 27% in control reactions. Greater diversity appeared to be present in unstimulated naive T cells than in memory T cells, and a substantial contribution to the alloresponse seemed to be made by naive cells.

TCRbeta CDR3 sequencing was performed on sorted unstimulated T cells and on proliferating T cells recovered from mixed lymphocyte reactions. Fresh whole blood from ten HLA-typed healthy donors was used as the source from which PBMCs were isolated. Details on this clone: No cognate antigen has been identified for it. No base-level quality is on record; no much larger clone is a single base apart.

Reading from cysteine to phenylalanine, the CDR3 counts 13 amino acids. Only the CDR3 DNA is retained, 39 bases long and in frame from the first base. The V end loses 5 bases and the J end loses 0 bases, and a stretch of 7 bases separates them. The germline V gene encodes CDR1 SEHNR and CDR2 FQNEAQ (reference sequence). Library generation was performed with the immunoSEQ multiplex PCR assay. Each sample had around 100,000 TCR templates assayed by the deep sequencing platform. Genomic DNA extracted from sorted T cells was the material used for TCRbeta CDR3 sequencing. Regarding the original processing steps: The R programming language was used for the clonal analysis of the TCRbeta CDR3 data. Comparing unstimulated samples against CFSE-low samples taken after the reaction was how alloreactive CD4+ and CD8+ clones were defined. Regulatory or non-regulatory origin of alloreactive CD4+ clones was assigned by matching sequences to the sorted unstimulated Treg and non-Treg repertoires. Here the immuneACCESS table is served through TCRdb, limited to in-frame sequences with V and J called. Missing clones are a known gap in these copies; in checked studies unresolved V genes cover under half, and the rest lacks a known reason. V, J and clone size are those of that table, while D and trimming were read from the DNA. Here the sample has 85,000 to 120,000 clones; approximately 90% occur a single time. The ten largest clones capture 1% to 1.3% of the sample.

The clonotype was recovered from a human donor in good health. Rearrangement joined TRBV7-9 to TRBJ1-2, with the D gene not clear enough to name. Sequencing input: CD4+ T cells sorted from blood. Read as DNA, the sequence is TGTGCCAGCAGCGTCGGTGCTAACTATGGCTACACCTTC. It specifies CASSVGANYGYTF. The full variable domain, completed from the reference TRBV7-9 and TRBJ1-2 proteins outside the CDR3, reads DTGVSQNPRHKITKRGQNVTFRCDPISEHNRLYWYRQTLGQGPEFLTYFQNEAQLEKSRLLSDRFSAERPKGSFSTLEIQRTEQGDSAMYLCASSVGANYGYTFGSGTRLTVV.